The clone carrying this T cell receptor (beta chain) has only a few counts. TCRdb's table, derived via immunoSEQ multiplex PCR, lists solely in-frame clones and lacks some. Here the sample spans about 96,000 clones, 84% being singletons. This record comes from a study of blood T cell repertoires in COVID-19. Study in general: Sites in the United States, Italy and Spain provided acute and convalescent COVID-19 samples. PBMCs, B-cell-depleted T cells, or T cells were the source of the cDNA or gDNA that made up the material.

What was sequenced was peripheral blood. The receptor was derived from a woman aged 60-75 years with acute or convalescent COVID-19.

The CDR3 protein is CASSGEGGGQPQHF. CDR3 coding DNA: TGTGCCAGCAGCGGGGAAGGAGGCGGACAGCCCCAGCATTTT. This chain links TRBV2 with TRBJ1-5; unclear D gene. CDR3 length: 14 amino acids. V shed 6 bases and J shed 7 bases, with 16 bases lying between them. Germline assignment: CDR1 SNHLY and CDR2 FYNNEI.